Given below is one T cell receptor (beta chain) in context. Its antigen is undetermined. The data were taken from a study of beta chain features in type 1 diabetes. Every bit of the isolated RNA underwent reverse transcription, so sequencing read expressed TCRB transcripts. Sequenced by immunoSEQ multiplex PCR; TCRdb stores in-frame clones only, minus some. Here the sample spans hundreds of thousands of clones, roughly a tenth being singletons. Naive, central memory, regulatory and stem cell-like memory cells within the CD4+ compartment were sorted using CD45RO/CCR7/CD25/CD127/CD95/CD27. V shed 3 bases and J shed 8 bases, with 9 bases lying between them. The germline V gene has CDR1 DFQATT and CDR2 SNEGSKA (reference sequence). This CDR3 has 11 amino acids. General study results and limits: In all four CD4+ subsets, TCRB CDR3 length was significantly, moderately reduced in type 1 diabetes. A closer apparent resemblance between naive, central memory and Treg TCRB repertoires was seen in patients than in healthy donors. Researchers cautioned that cDNA sequencing could over-represent cells with high TCR expression.

This rearrangement joins TRBV20-1 to TRBJ2-3, with no clear D. The sequenced sample was naive CD4+ T cells from blood. The TCR originated in a man younger than 45 with type 1 diabetes. The CDR3 loop reads CSASWSGTQYF. The CDR3 bases are TGCAGTGCTAGCTGGTCGGGTACGCAGTATTTT.